In this sample, the clone carrying this T cell receptor (beta chain) turned up many times. Germline values: CDR1 SGHTA, CDR2 FQGNSA. This CDR3 spans 15 amino acids. V trimming: 3 bases; J trimming: 10 bases; junction bases outside the gene matches: 13. The sample comes from a study of T-cell reconstitution after alpha-beta-depleted transplantation in children. As it was prepared, the TCRbeta library received unique molecular identifiers. A single record per CDR3 protein comes from TCRdb applying MiXCR to the PCR reads. Of around 210,000 distinct CDR3 sequences in the sample, about 7% were seen once. The chain is built from TRBV7-2 and TRBJ2-5, with 8 positions matching TRBD2. The receptor was isolated from a boy younger than 10 with acute lymphoblastic leukemia, due to receive a stem cell transplant. This specimen consisted of PBMCs, obtained before TCRalphabeta/CD19-depleted stem cell transplant. The CDR3 DNA reads as TGTGCCAGCAGCTTGACCGAATTAAGTCGGGAGGGCCAGTACTTC. This encodes CASSLTELSREGQYF.